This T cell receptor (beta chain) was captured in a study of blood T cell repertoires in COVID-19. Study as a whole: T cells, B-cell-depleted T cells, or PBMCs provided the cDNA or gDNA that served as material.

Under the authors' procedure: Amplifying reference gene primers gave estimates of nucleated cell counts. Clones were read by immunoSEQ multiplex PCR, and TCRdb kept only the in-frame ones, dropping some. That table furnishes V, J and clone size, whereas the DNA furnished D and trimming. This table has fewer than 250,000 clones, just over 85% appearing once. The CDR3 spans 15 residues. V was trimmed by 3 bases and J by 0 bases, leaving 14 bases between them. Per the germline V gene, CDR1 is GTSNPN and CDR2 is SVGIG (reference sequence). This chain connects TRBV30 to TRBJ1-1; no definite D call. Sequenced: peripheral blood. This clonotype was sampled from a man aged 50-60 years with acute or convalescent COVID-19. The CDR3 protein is CAWRFKPGVNTEAFF. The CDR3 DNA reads TGTGCCTGGAGGTTCAAGCCAGGCGTGAACACTGAAGCTTTCTTT.